The next 27 T cell receptor beta chains were all read from a single sample in a study of CDR3 diversity in severe acne. TCRdb reprocessed the PCR reads with MiXCR, giving one entry per CDR3 protein. The sample has roughly 100,000 distinct CDR3 sequences, approximately 47% seen once. Sequenced sample: blood. The receptors here all came from a male donor with acne.

The gene calls are TRBV7-3 and TRBJ2-1, with 12 bases lining up with TRBD2. The germline CDR1 and CDR2 sequences are SGHTA and FQGTGA. The V and J ends lost 5 bases and 9 bases, in that order; junction bases with no gene match: 11. The CDR3 loop spans 16 amino acids. Here the CDR3 DNA reads TGTGCCAGCAGCCCGACTAGCGGGAGTCTCTACGGTGAGCAGTTCTTC. Its protein product is CASSPTSGSLYGEQFF.

This clonotype was recorded many times. The chain joins TRBV10-2 to TRBJ1-5; D is possibly TRBD1 (5 bases). CDR3 length: 18 amino acids. Germline lookup yields CDR1 WSHSY and CDR2 SAAADI. Trimming shortened V by 3 bases and J by 1 base, and 19 bases separated the two germline ends. This CDR3 is CASSEYQGEVASNQPQHF. In DNA, the CDR3 is TGCGCCAGCAGTGAATATCAGGGCGAAGTAGCGAGCAATCAGCCCCAGCATTTT.

This clonotype has just one count. The gene calls are TRBV10-3 and TRBJ1-5, with TRBD1 as a possible D gene (6 bases). Germline V lookup: CDR1 ENHRY, CDR2 SYGVKD. This CDR3 contains 16 residues. Between the trimmed V and J ends, which lost 10 bases and 4 bases, there was a span of 23 bases. CDR3 nucleotide sequence: TGTGCCAGCGCGAAAACCCGGGACATCGTAAATCAGCCCCAGCATTTT. It specifies CASAKTRDIVNQPQHF.

Note on this clonotype: A clone one base away is much larger, so this may be a read error. The CDR3 DNA follows: TGCAGTGCTAGAGATCCGGCGGGGGGCTTCAATGAGCAGTTCTTC. Its translation: CSARDPAGGFNEQFF. This chain links TRBV20-1 with TRBJ2-1; 8 bases are shared with TRBD2. With 0 bases clipped from V and 6 bases from J, the junction kept 7 bases outside the gene matches. The length of the CDR3 is 15 residues. Germline V gene lookup returns CDR1 DFQATT and CDR2 SNEGSKA (reference sequence).

V and J are TRBV6-1 and TRBJ2-1, with D perhaps TRBD2 (5 bases). Trimming took 8 bases from V and 9 from J, leaving 23 bases between them. The CDR3 is 15 residues long. From germline, CDR1 is MNHNS and CDR2 SASEGT. CDR3 sequence: CASVEEAGRAPEQFF. Written as DNA, the CDR3 is TGTGCCAGCGTCGAGGAGGCAGGACGGGCTCCTGAGCAGTTCTTC.

This clonotype was counted at least ten times. The chain carries TRBV5-1 and TRBJ1-2; D may be TRBD1 (6 bases). V was clipped by 2 bases and J by 3 bases, with 14 bases between them. CDR1 SGHRS and CDR2 YFSETQ come from the germline V gene. The CDR3 extends over 15 amino acids. The CDR3 nucleotides are TGCGCCAGCAGCTTAACAGGGAATGTAGACTATGGCTACACCTTC. It yields the protein CASSLTGNVDYGYTF.

There are many counts of this clonotype. The chain is built from TRBV12-3 or TRBV12-4 and TRBJ2-3; no clear D gene. With 3 bases removed from V and 10 bases from J, the gap between germline ends came to 5 bases. CDR3 length equals 10 residues. CDR3 in DNA: TGTGCCAGCAGTTTTTCATCGCAGTATTTT. Translation: CASSFSSQYF.

This clonotype was counted between two and nine times. The chain joins TRBV9 to TRBJ2-1; 8 nucleotides match TRBD2. After removal of 2 bases from V and 9 bases from J, the junction contained 7 bases not matched to a gene. There are 14 residues in the CDR3. Germline V lookup: CDR1 SGDLS, CDR2 YYNGEE. For the CDR3, the DNA is TGTGCCAGCAGCGTGTCGGGGGGGGCCTCTGAGCAGTTCTTC. The encoded protein is CASSVSGGASEQFF.

This clonotype showed up just a few times. The chain has TRBV6-6 and TRBJ1-5; D might be TRBD1 (6 bases). This CDR3 spans 14 amino acids. Per the germline V gene, CDR1 is MNHNY and CDR2 is SVGAGI (reference sequence). V was pared by 5 bases and J by 3 bases, with 11 bases between. The CDR3 nucleotides read TGTGCCAGCAGTCTACAGGGATTCAATCAGCCCCAGCATTTT. This translates into CASSLQGFNQPQHF.

The genes are TRBV29-1 and TRBJ1-4, with D perhaps matching TRBD1 (6 bases). V shed 6 bases and J shed 7 bases, with 15 bases lying between them. CDR1 and CDR2 (germline): SQVTM, ANQGSEA. This CDR3 is 13 amino acids long. The CDR3 spells CSVEAGGGEKLFF. DNA of the CDR3: TGCAGCGTCGAGGCGGGGGGCGGTGAAAAACTGTTTTTT.

The chain recombines TRBV20-1 with TRBJ2-3, with TRBD1 as a possible D gene (8 bases). Between the trimmed V and J ends, which lost 6 bases and 6 bases, there was a span of 19 bases. The CDR3 loop spans 14 amino acids. The germline CDR1 and CDR2 sequences are DFQATT and SNEGSKA (reference sequence). CDR3 nucleotides: TGCAGTGCCAGCAGCCCACAGGGGGGGGATACGCAGTATTTT. Its translation: CSASSPQGGDTQYF.

Remarks on this clonotype: A much more abundant neighbour one base away suggests this may be a read error. The J gene is TRBJ2-3, the V gene TRBV5-6, with D possibly being TRBD1 (5 bases). Between the trimmed V and J ends, which lost 1 base and 6 bases, there was a span of 12 bases. The CDR3 has 14 residues. Germline lookup yields CDR1 SGHDT and CDR2 YYEEEE. CDR3 amino acids: CASSLSGSLDTQYF. CDR3 DNA sequence: TGTGCCAGCAGCTTGTCAGGGTCCTTGGATACGCAGTATTTT. Full variable domain (rest looked up from reference TRBV5-6 and TRBJ2-3): DAGVTQSPTHLIKTRGQQVTLRCSPKSGHDTVSWYQQALGQGPQFIFQYYEEEERQRGNFPDRFSGHQFPNYSSELNVNALLLGDSALYLCASSLSGSLDTQYFGPGTRLTVL.

The rearrangement joins TRBV30 to TRBJ1-5; D might be TRBD1 (5 bases). CDR3 size: 14 residues. V was clipped by 0 bases and J by 0 bases, with 6 bases between them. The germline CDR1 and CDR2 sequences are GTSNPN and SVGIG (reference sequence). This CDR3 is CAWSVGDSNQPQHF. The CDR3 DNA is TGTGCCTGGAGTGTGGGGGATAGCAATCAGCCCCAGCATTTT.

Sample share makes this clonotype medium-sized (0.01 to 0.1%). The chain uses TRBV24-1 and TRBJ2-5; 8 bases map to TRBD1. CDR1 KGHDR and CDR2 SFDVKD come from the germline V gene. J lost 6 bases, V lost 5 bases, and 13 bases had no gene match. The CDR3 is 16 amino acids. The CDR3 here is CATSGPGQGLEKTQYF. The CDR3, as DNA: TGTGCCACCAGTGGGCCCGGACAGGGTTTAGAAAAGACCCAGTACTTC.

The rearrangement joins TRBV19 to TRBJ1-5; TRBD1 aligns across 9 bases. The CDR3 totals 15 residues. Trimming cost V 7 bases and J 11 bases; bases outside gene matches: 15. CDR1 is LNHDA and CDR2 is SQIVND in the germline V gene (reference sequence). The CDR3 sequence is CASTPTDRGWETQHF. CDR3 in DNA: TGTGCCAGTACCCCAACGGACAGGGGCTGGGAGACCCAGCATTTT. The full variable domain, in which reference TRBV19 and TRBJ1-5 provide the parts outside the CDR3, is DGGITQSPKYLFRKEGQNVTLSCEQNLNHDAMYWYRQDPGQGLRLIYYSQIVNDFQKGDIAEGYSVSREKKESFPLTVTSAQKNPTAFYLCASTPTDRGWETQHFGDGTRLSIL.

The chain couples TRBV7-9 to TRBJ2-5; 13 bases are shared with TRBD2. The DNA end favors TRBJ2-1, so the J call may be wrong. The CDR3 consists of 15 residues. Germline V gives CDR1 SEHNR, CDR2 FQNEAQ (reference sequence). Here the CDR3 reads CASSLPPGLAGEQFF. The DNA for the CDR3 is TGTGCCAGCAGCCTTCCACCGGGACTAGCGGGAGAGCAGTTCTTC.

As concerns this clonotype: The junction departs from the called germline gene at one end, perhaps through a read error. The J gene is TRBJ1-1, the V gene TRBV2; D uncertain. Germline lookup yields CDR1 SNHLY and CDR2 FYNNEI. This CDR3 comprises 9 residues. The CDR3, as DNA: TGTGCCAGCAGTGAACCACAGACATTT. It translates to CASSEPQTF.

The chain joins TRBV20-1 to TRBJ2-7, with 10 bases aligning to TRBD2. The CDR3 runs to 15 residues. The germline gives CDR1 DFQATT, CDR2 SNEGSKA (reference sequence). The V and J ends lost 0 bases and 4 bases, in that order; junction bases with no gene match: 6. Here the CDR3 reads CSARDVTSGEYEQYF. Written as DNA, the CDR3 is TGCAGTGCTAGAGATGTAACTAGCGGGGAATACGAGCAGTACTTC.

A word on this clonotype: This may arise from a read error, as a much more abundant clone is one base away. This chain links TRBV29-1 with TRBJ2-2; TRBD1 is a possible D gene (5 bases). Between the trimmed V and J ends, which lost 3 bases and 7 bases, there was a span of 9 bases. Germline V lookup: CDR1 SQVTM, CDR2 ANQGSEA. The CDR3 runs 12 residues. The CDR3 DNA reads as TGCAGCGTTGATAAGGACATCGGGGAGCTGTTTTTT. Translation gives CSVDKDIGELFF.

This clonotype was detected ten times or more. The chain uses TRBV9 and TRBJ2-1; D not resolved. Per germline, CDR1 SGDLS and CDR2 YYNGEE. The V end was cut by 3 bases, the J end by 2 bases, with 12 bases between. The CDR3 spans 15 residues. CDR3 in DNA: TGTGCCAGCAGCGGTACCCGTTCCGCCTACAATGAGCAGTTCTTC. The encoded protein is CASSGTRSAYNEQFF.

A note on this clonotype: A read error may be the cause here, since a much bigger clone is one base away. J is TRBJ2-7 and V is TRBV6-1, with 8 bases identical to TRBD1. This CDR3 region has 14 residues. V was pared by 5 bases and J by 7 bases, with 10 bases of the junction left unmatched. CDR1 and CDR2 from the germline V gene are MNHNS and SASEGT. The CDR3 DNA sequence: TGTGCCAGCAGTTCAGGGGGCTCCTACAATGAGCAGTACTTC. Encoded protein: CASSSGGSYNEQYF.

The J gene is TRBJ2-5, the V gene TRBV9; D gene uncertain. CDR3 length: 13 residues. V lost 5 bases and J lost 5, with 13 bases in between. Germline CDR1 reads SGDLS; CDR2 reads YYNGEE. The CDR3 region is CASRRVGRETQYF. CDR3 in DNA: TGTGCCAGCAGACGTGTTGGGCGGGAGACCCAGTACTTC.

This clonotype was observed a handful of times. The rearrangement joins TRBV25-1 to TRBJ1-1; D is uncertain. The V end was cut by 1 base, the J end by 4 bases, with 7 bases between. Germline CDR1 is MGHDK and CDR2 is SYGVNS. The CDR3 is 13 residues long. CDR3 sequence (DNA): TGTGCCAGCAGTGAATTGGGAGTCACTGAAGCTTTCTTT. This sequence encodes CASSELGVTEAFF. Looking up the rest from reference TRBV25-1 and TRBJ1-1 gives the full variable domain: EADIYQTPRYLVIGTGKKITLECSQTMGHDKMYWYQQDPGMELHLIHYSYGVNSTEKGDLSSESTVSRIRTEHFPLTLESARPSHTSQYLCASSELGVTEAFFGQGTRLTVV.

The rearrangement links TRBV6-5 to TRBJ2-7; 7 bases are a match to TRBD2. After removal of 9 bases from V and 0 bases from J, the junction contained 11 bases not matched to a gene. This CDR3 contains 15 residues. CDR1 MNHEY and CDR2 SVGAGI come from the germline V gene. CDR3 coding DNA: TGTGCCAGTGTCATTTCCGGGACTAACTCCTACGAGCAGTACTTC. This sequence encodes CASVISGTNSYEQYF.

Points on this clonotype: A read error may produce the germline difference seen at one junction end. The chain couples TRBV29-1 to TRBJ2-6; 7 bases line up with TRBD1. The CDR3 consists of 16 residues. Germline CDR1 SQVTM, CDR2 ANQGSEA. The CDR3 DNA follows: TGCAGCGTTGAAACCCAGGGACAGTCTGGGGCCAACGTCCGGACTTTC. Translation gives CSVETQGQSGANVRTF.

The chain joins TRBV7-2 to TRBJ1-1; TRBD1 might be the D (6 bases). The CDR3 spans 15 residues. V lost 9 bases to trimming and J lost 3 bases, with 20 bases between them. CDR1 SGHTA and CDR2 FQGNSA come from the germline V gene. The CDR3: CASTPPLPGDTEAFF. The CDR3 DNA is TGTGCCAGTACGCCGCCGCTACCAGGGGACACTGAAGCTTTCTTT.

This chain's CDR3 is CASSLVRQSTRQETQYF. CDR3 DNA sequence: TGTGCCAGCAGCTTGGTGCGACAGAGCACAAGACAAGAGACCCAGTACTTC. This rearrangement joins TRBV5-6 to TRBJ2-5; D perhaps matches TRBD1 (5 bases). The V end lost 0 bases, the J end lost 2 bases, and 17 bases lay between the germline ends. The CDR3 is 17 amino acids. Germline assignment: CDR1 SGHDT and CDR2 YYEEEE. Looking up the rest from reference TRBV5-6 and TRBJ2-5 gives the full variable domain: DAGVTQSPTHLIKTRGQQVTLRCSPKSGHDTVSWYQQALGQGPQFIFQYYEEEERQRGNFPDRFSGHQFPNYSSELNVNALLLGDSALYLCASSLVRQSTRQETQYFGPGTRLLVL.